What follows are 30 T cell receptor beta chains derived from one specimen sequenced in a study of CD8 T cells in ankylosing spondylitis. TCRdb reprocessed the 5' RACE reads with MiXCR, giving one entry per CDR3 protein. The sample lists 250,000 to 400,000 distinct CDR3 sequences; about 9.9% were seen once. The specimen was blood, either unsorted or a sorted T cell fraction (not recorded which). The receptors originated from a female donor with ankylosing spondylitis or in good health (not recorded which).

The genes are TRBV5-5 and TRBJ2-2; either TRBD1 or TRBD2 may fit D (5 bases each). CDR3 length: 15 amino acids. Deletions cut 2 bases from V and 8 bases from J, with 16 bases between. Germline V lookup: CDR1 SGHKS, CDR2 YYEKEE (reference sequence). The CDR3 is CASSLYTGTSGELFF. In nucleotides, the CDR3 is TGTGCCAGCAGCTTATACACCGGGACCTCGGGGGAGCTGTTTTTT.

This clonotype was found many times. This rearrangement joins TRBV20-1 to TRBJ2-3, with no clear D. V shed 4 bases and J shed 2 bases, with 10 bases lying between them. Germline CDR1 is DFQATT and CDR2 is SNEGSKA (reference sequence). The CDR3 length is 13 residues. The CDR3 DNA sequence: TGCAGTGCTACTCTGGGGAACACAGATACGCAGTATTTT. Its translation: CSATLGNTDTQYF.

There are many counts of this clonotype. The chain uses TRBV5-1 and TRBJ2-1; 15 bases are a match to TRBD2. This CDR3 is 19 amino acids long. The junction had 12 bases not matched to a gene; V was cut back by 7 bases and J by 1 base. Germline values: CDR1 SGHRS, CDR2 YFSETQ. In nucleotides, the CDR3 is TGCGCCAGCCAGACCGCAGGACTAGCGGGAGGGAATTCCTACAATGAGCAGTTCTTC. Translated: CASQTAGLAGGNSYNEQFF.

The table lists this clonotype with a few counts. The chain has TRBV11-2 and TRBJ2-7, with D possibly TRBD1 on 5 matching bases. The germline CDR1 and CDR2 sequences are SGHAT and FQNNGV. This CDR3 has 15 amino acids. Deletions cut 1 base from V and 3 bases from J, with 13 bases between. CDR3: CASSLAQQDGYEQYF. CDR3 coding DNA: TGTGCCAGCAGCTTAGCCCAACAGGATGGCTACGAGCAGTACTTC.

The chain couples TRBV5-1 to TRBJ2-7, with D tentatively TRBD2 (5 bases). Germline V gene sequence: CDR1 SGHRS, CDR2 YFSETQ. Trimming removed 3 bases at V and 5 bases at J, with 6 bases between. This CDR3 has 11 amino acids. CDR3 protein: CASSSRDEQYF. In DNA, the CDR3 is TGCGCCAGCAGCTCGAGGGACGAGCAGTACTTC.

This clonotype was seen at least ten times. The CDR3 sequence is CASSHTYEQYF. DNA for the CDR3: TGTGCCAGCAGCCACACATACGAGCAGTACTTC. The V gene is TRBV6-2 or TRBV6-3, the J gene TRBJ2-7; unclear D gene. This CDR3 is built from 11 residues. V dropped 6 bases and J dropped 4 bases, with 7 bases sitting between them. Germline-derived CDR1 and CDR2 are MNHEY and SVGEGT.

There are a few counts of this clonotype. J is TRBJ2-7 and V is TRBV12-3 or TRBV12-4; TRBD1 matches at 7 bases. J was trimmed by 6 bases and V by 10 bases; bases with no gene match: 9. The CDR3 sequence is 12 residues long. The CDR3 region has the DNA TGTGCCATTCAAAGGGGGCATTCCGAGCAGTACTTC. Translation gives CAIQRGHSEQYF.

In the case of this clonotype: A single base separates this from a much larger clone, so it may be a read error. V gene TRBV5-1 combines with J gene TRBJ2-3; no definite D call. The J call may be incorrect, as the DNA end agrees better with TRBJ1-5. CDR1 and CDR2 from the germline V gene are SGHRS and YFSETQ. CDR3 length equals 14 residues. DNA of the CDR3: TGCGCCAGCAGCTTGGAATTCTCCTCAGATACGCAGCATTTT. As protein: CASSLEFSSDTQHF.

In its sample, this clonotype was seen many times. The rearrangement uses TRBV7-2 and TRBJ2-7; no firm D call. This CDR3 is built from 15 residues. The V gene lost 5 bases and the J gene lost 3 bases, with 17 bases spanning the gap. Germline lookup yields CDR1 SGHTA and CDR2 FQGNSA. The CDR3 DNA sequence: TGTGCCAGCAGCCCAAGGGTAGGTCTTATCTACGAGCAGTACTTC. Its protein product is CASSPRVGLIYEQYF.

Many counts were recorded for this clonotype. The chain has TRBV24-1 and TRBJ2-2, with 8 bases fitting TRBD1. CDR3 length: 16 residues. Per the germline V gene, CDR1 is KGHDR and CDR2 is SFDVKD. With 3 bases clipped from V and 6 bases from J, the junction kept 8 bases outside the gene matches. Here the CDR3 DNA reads TGTGCCACCAGTGATACCGACAGGGGATTGGCCGGGGAGCTGTTTTTT. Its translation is CATSDTDRGLAGELFF.

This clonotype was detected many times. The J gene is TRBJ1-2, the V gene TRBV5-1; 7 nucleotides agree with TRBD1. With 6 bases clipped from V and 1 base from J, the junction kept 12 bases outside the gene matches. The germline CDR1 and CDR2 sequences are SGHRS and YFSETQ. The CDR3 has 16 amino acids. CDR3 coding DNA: TGCGCCAGCAAGGGGTCCTGGGACAGAATTAACTATGGCTACACCTTC. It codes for CASKGSWDRINYGYTF.

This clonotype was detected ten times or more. The DNA of the CDR3 is TGTGCCAGCAGCTCCCACATGACTAGCGGGAGGGCAGATACGCAGTATTTT. Translation: CASSSHMTSGRADTQYF. The chain joins TRBV7-9 to TRBJ2-3; 14 bases map to TRBD2. The CDR3 covers 17 residues. The germline gives CDR1 SEHNR, CDR2 FQNEAQ (reference sequence). V dropped 4 bases and J dropped 4; count of bases not matched to a gene: 7. The variable domain in full, with the rest retrieved from reference TRBV7-9 and TRBJ2-3, is DTGVSQNPRHKITKRGQNVTFRCDPISEHNRLYWYRQTLGQGPEFLTYFQNEAQLEKSRLLSDRFSAERPKGSFSTLEIQRTEQGDSAMYLCASSSHMTSGRADTQYFGPGTRLTVL.

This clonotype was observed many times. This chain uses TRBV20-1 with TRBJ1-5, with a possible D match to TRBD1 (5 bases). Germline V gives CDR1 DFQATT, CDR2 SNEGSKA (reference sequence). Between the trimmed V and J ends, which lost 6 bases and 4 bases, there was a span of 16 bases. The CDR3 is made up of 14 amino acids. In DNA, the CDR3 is TGCAGTGCCGAAGGGACGGACTATAATCAGCCCCAGCATTTT. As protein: CSAEGTDYNQPQHF.

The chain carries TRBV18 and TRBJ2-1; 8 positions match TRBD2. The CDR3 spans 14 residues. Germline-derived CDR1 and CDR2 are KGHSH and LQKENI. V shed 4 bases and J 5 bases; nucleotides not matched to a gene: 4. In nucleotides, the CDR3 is TGTGCCAGCTCACGGCTAGCGGGCGACAATGAGCAGTTCTTC. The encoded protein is CASSRLAGDNEQFF.

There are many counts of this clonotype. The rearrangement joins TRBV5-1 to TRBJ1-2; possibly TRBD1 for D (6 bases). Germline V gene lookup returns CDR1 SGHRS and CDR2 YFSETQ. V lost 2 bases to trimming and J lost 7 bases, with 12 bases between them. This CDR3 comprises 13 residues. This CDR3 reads CASSLNQGSGYTF. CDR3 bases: TGCGCCAGCAGCTTAAATCAGGGGTCTGGCTACACCTTC.

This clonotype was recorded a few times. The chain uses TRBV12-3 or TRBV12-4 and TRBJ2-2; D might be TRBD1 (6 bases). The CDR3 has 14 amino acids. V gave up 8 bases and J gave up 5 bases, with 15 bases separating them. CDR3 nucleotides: TGTGCCAGCCCTGGGGACATACCGACCGGGGAGCTGTTTTTT. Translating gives CASPGDIPTGELFF.

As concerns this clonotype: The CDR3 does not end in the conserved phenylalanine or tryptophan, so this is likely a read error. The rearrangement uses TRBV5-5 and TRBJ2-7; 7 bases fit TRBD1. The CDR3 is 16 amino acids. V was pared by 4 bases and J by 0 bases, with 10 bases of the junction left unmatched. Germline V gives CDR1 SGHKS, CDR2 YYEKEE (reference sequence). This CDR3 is CASSLHSTGSSYEQYI. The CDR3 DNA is TGTGCCAGCAGCCTCCATTCGACAGGGAGCTCCTACGAGCAGTACATC.

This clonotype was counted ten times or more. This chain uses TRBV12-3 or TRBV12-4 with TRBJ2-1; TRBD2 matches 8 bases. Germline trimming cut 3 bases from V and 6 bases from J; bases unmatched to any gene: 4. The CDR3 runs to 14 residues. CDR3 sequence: CASSFPGGANEQFF. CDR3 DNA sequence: TGTGCCAGCAGTTTTCCGGGGGGGGCCAATGAGCAGTTCTTC.

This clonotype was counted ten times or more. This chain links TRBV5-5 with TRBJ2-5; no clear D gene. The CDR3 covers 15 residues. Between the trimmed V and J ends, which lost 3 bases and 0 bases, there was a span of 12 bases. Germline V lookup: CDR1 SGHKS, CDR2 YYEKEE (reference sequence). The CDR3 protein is CASSSLTPYQETQYF. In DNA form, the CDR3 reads TGTGCCAGCAGCTCGTTGACACCGTACCAAGAGACCCAGTACTTC.

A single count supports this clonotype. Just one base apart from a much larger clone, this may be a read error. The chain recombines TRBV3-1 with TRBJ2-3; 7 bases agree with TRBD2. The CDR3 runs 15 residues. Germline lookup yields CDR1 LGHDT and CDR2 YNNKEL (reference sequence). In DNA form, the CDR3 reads TGTGCCAGCAGCTCCCTCGGGGGGAGCACAGATACGCTGTATTTT. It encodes CASSSLGGSTDTLYF.

The CDR3 reads CASSLNTGPDSPLHF. In nucleotides, the CDR3 is TGCGCCAGCAGCTTAAACACTGGCCCGGATTCACCCCTCCACTTT. The chain is built from TRBV5-1 and TRBJ1-6, with D uncertain. Trimming cost V 2 bases and J 8 bases, with 14 bases left between them. The germline V gene encodes CDR1 SGHRS and CDR2 YFSETQ. The CDR3 has 15 amino acids.

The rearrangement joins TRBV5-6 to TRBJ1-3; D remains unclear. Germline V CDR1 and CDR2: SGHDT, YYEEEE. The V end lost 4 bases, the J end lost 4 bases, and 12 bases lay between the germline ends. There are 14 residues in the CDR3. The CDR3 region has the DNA TGTGCCAGCAGCGTAGGACTCGACGGAAACACCATATATTTT. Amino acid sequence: CASSVGLDGNTIYF.

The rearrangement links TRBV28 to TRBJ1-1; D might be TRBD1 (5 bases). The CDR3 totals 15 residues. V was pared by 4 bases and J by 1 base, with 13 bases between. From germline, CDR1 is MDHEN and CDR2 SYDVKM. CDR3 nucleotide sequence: TGTGCCAGCAGTTCGACCGGGACTGAGAACACTGAAGCTTTCTTT. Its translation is CASSSTGTENTEAFF. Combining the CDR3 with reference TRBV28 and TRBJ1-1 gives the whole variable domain DVKVTQSSRYLVKRTGEKVFLECVQDMDHENMFWYRQDPGLGLRLIYFSYDVKMKEKGDIPEGYSVSREKKERFSLILESASTNQTSMYLCASSSTGTENTEAFFGQGTRLTVV.

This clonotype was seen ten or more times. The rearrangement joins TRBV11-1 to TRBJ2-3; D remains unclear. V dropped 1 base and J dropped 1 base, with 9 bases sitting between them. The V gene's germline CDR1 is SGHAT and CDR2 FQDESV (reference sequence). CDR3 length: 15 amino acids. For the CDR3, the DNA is TGTGCCAGCAGCTTAGGAGGAGTTGGCACAGATACGCAGTATTTT. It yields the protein CASSLGGVGTDTQYF. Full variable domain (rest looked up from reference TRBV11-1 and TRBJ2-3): EAEVAQSPRYKITEKSQAVAFWCDPISGHATLYWYRQILGQGPELLVQFQDESVVDDSQLPKDRFSAERLKGVDSTLKIQPAELGDSAMYLCASSLGGVGTDTQYFGPGTRLTVL.

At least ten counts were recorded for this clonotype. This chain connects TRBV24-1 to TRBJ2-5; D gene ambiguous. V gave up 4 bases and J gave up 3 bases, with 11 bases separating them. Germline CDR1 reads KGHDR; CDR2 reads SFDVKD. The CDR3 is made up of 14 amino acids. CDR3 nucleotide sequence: TGTGCCACCAGTGACTCCACAGTAGAAGAGACCCAGTACTTC. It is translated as CATSDSTVEETQYF.

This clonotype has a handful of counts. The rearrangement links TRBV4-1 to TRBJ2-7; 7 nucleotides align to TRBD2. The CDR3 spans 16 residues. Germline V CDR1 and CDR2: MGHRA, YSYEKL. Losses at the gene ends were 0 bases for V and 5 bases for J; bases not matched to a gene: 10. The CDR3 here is CASSQDLGGIRHEQYF. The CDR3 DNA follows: TGCGCCAGCAGCCAAGACTTGGGGGGGATAAGACACGAGCAGTACTTC.

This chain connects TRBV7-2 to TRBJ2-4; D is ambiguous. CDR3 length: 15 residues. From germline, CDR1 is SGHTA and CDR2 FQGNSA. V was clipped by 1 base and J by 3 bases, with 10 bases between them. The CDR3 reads CASSLEGLGKNIQYF. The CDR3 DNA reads TGTGCCAGCAGCTTAGAAGGGTTGGGCAAAAACATTCAGTACTTC.

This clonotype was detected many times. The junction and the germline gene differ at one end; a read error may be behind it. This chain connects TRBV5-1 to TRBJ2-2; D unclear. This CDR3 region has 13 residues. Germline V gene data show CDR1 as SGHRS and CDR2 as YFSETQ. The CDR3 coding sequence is TGTGCCAGCAGTTTAGGGCCCACCGGGGAGCTGTTTTTT. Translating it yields CASSLGPTGELFF.

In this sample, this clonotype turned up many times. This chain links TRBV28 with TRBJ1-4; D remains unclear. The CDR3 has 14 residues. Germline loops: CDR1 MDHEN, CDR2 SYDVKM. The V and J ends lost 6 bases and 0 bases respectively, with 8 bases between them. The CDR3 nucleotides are TGTGCCAGCAGCCCTATTACAACTAATGAAAAACTGTTTTTT. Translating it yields CASSPITTNEKLFF.

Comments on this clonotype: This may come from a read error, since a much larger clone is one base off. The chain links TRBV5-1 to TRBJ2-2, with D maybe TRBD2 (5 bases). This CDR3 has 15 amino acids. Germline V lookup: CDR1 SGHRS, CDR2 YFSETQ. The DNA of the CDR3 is TGCGCCAGCAGCTTGGTCCCCTCGAACACCGGGGAGCTGCTTTTT. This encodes CASSLVPSNTGELLF.